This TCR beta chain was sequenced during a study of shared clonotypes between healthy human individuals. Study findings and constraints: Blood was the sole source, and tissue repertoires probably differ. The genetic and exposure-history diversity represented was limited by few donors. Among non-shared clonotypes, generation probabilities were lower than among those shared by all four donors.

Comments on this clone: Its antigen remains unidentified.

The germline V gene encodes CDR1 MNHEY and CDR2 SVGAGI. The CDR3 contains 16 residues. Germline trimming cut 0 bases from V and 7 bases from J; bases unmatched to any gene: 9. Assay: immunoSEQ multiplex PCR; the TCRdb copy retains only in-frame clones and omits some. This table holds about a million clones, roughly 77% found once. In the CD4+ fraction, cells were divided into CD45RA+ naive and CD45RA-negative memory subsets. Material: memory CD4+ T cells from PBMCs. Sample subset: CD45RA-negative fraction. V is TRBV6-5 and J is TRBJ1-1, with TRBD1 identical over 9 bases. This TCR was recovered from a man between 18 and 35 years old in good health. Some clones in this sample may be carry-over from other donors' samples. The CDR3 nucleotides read TGTGCCAGCAGTTACTCGAATCCGGGACAGGGAGTTGAAGCTTTCTTT. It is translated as CASSYSNPGQGVEAFF.